One sample yielded the 17 T cell receptor beta chains listed below, sequenced in a study of shared clonotypes between healthy human individuals. Some clones are missing from TCRdb's copy, which holds only in-frame ones; the method was immunoSEQ multiplex PCR. The repertoire holds about 680,000 clones, with approximately 90% as singletons. The naive CD8 population came from CD45RO-negative cells selected for CCR7, without terminally differentiated effector memory CD45RA+ cells. The sample was naive CD8+ T cells sorted from blood. The source of these receptors is a young man in good health.

CDR3 in amino acids: CASSSQGIQPQHF. The CDR3 bases are TGTGCCAGCAGTTCTCAGGGCATCCAGCCCCAGCATTTT. V gene TRBV27 combines with J gene TRBJ1-5; tentative D call: TRBD1 (5 bases). The V and J ends lost 4 bases and 7 bases respectively, with 11 bases between them. The CDR3 contains 13 residues. The germline gives CDR1 MNHEY, CDR2 SMNVEV (reference sequence).

The CDR3 DNA is TGTGCCAGCAGCCAAGGGCTAGCCTACGAGCAGTACTTC. Residues: CASSQGLAYEQYF. This chain uses TRBV14 with TRBJ2-7; no definite D call. Germline assignment: CDR1 SGHDN and CDR2 FVKESK. V shed 1 base and J shed 2 bases, with 6 bases lying between them. The CDR3 extends over 13 amino acids.

This clone was counted once. This chain uses TRBV28 with TRBJ2-2; D is undetermined. The CDR3 extends over 18 amino acids. Trimming took 3 bases from V and 1 from J, leaving 18 bases between them. Looked up from germline, CDR1 is MDHEN and CDR2 is SYDVKM. The CDR3 reads CASSFPKTDGRNTGELFF. CDR3 DNA sequence: TGTGCCAGCAGTTTTCCAAAGACTGACGGACGGAACACCGGGGAGCTGTTTTTT.

The V call is TRBV5-1, the J call TRBJ2-1; 8 bases align to TRBD2. Germline trimming cut 2 bases from V and 6 bases from J; bases unmatched to any gene: 1. The germline V gene encodes CDR1 SGHRS and CDR2 YFSETQ. The CDR3 loop spans 13 amino acids. The CDR3 is CASSFGTSNEQFF. As DNA, the CDR3 is TGCGCCAGCAGCTTCGGGACTAGCAATGAGCAGTTCTTC.

With regard to this clone: The identical CDR3 is also encoded by other nucleotide sequences in the sample. The V call is TRBV9, the J call TRBJ1-1; D perhaps matches TRBD1 (5 bases). Trimming left V 0 bases short and J 5 bases short, with 8 bases between. The V gene's germline CDR1 is SGDLS and CDR2 YYNGEE. The CDR3 has 13 residues. The CDR3 here is CASSVGGRTEAFF. The CDR3 region has the DNA TGTGCCAGCAGCGTAGGGGGGAGGACTGAAGCTTTCTTT. The whole variable domain, filled in from reference TRBV9 and TRBJ1-1, reads DSGVTQTPKHLITATGQRVTLRCSPRSGDLSVYWYQQSLDQGLQFLIQYYNGEERAKGNILERFSAQQFPDLHSELNLSSLELGDSALYFCASSVGGRTEAFFGQGTRLTVV.

CDR3 sequence (DNA): TGTGCCAGCAGGTCCCCCGGGTCAGGGGGCAAGACTGAAGCTTTCTTT. This translates into CASRSPGSGGKTEAFF. This chain links TRBV5-5 with TRBJ1-1, with 8 bases fitting TRBD1. Germline assignment: CDR1 SGHKS and CDR2 YYEKEE (reference sequence). Unmatched junction bases numbered 14, after V lost 5 bases and J lost 5 bases. The CDR3 extends over 16 amino acids.

Here the CDR3 DNA reads TGTGCCAGCAGCCCCTGGACTAGCTACAATGAGCAGTTCTTC. Its translation: CASSPWTSYNEQFF. The chain links TRBV5-5 to TRBJ2-1; 7 positions match TRBD2. Germline CDR1 SGHKS, CDR2 YYEKEE (reference sequence). V lost 4 bases and J lost 3; bases outside the gene matches: 4. This CDR3 has 14 amino acids.

The J gene is TRBJ2-7, the V gene TRBV30, with D possibly being TRBD1 or TRBD2 (5 bases each). Germline V gene sequence: CDR1 GTSNPN, CDR2 SVGIG (reference sequence). CDR3 length: 13 amino acids. V lost 4 bases and J lost 3, with 13 bases in between. CDR3 bases: TGTGCCTGGACCCTGGGGACGGACTACGAGCAGTACTTC. Translation: CAWTLGTDYEQYF.

V gene TRBV7-9 combines with J gene TRBJ2-7; either TRBD1 or TRBD2 may supply D (5 bases each). In germline, CDR1 is SEHNR, CDR2 FQNEAQ (reference sequence). The CDR3 spans 16 residues. V lost 5 bases and J lost 5, with 22 bases in between. CDR3: CASSGGGPGPPDEQYF. The CDR3 nucleotides read TGTGCCAGCAGCGGAGGAGGACCGGGGCCTCCCGACGAGCAGTACTTC.

The CDR3 nucleotides read TGTGCCACCAGCAGCAGGACAGGACCGACCTACGAGCAGTACTTC. This gives the protein CATSSRTGPTYEQYF. The chain combines TRBV15 with TRBJ2-7; 7 nucleotides align to TRBD1. CDR1 and CDR2 (germline): LNHNV, YYDKDF (reference sequence). The CDR3 runs 15 residues. V trimming: 3 bases; J trimming: 2 bases; junction bases outside the gene matches: 7.

The table lists this clone with a count of one. CDR3 DNA: TGCGCCAGCAGCTTGGCCGCAGGGATCGACTACGAGCAGTACTTC. Its protein product is CASSLAAGIDYEQYF. The rearrangement uses TRBV5-1 and TRBJ2-7; D is perhaps TRBD1 (5 bases). Germline V CDR1 and CDR2: SGHRS, YFSETQ. This CDR3 has 15 amino acids. V lost 0 bases to trimming and J lost 3 bases, with 13 bases between them.

The chain joins TRBV29-1 to TRBJ1-2; D possibly corresponds to TRBD1 (6 bases). V was clipped by 7 bases and J by 5 bases, with 11 bases between them. The CDR3 is 11 residues long. CDR1 SQVTM and CDR2 ANQGSEA come from the germline V gene. This CDR3 reads CSALGQYGYTF. The CDR3 nucleotides are TGCAGCGCTCTCGGACAGTATGGCTACACCTTC.

The V call is TRBV7-8, the J call TRBJ2-1, with 7 bases identical to TRBD2. Germline V gene lookup returns CDR1 SGHVS and CDR2 FQNEAQ. CDR3 length: 15 amino acids. Losses at the gene ends were 1 base for V and 9 bases for J; bases not matched to a gene: 9. The CDR3 here is CASSLVAGDGAEQFF. CDR3 coding DNA: TGTGCCAGCAGCTTAGTCGCGGGAGATGGGGCTGAGCAGTTCTTC.

To note about this clone: The junction shows a germline mismatch at one end, possibly a read error. The V call is TRBV5-1, the J call TRBJ2-1; TRBD1 matches 9 bases. The CDR3 consists of 15 residues. The germline gives CDR1 SGHRS, CDR2 YFSETQ. In DNA, the CDR3 is TGCGCCAGCAGGTTGGGACAGGGTTCTCGCAATGAGCAGTTCTTC. It is translated as CASRLGQGSRNEQFF. Full variable domain (remainder filled in from reference TRBV5-1 and TRBJ2-1): KAGVTQTPRYLIKTRGQQVTLSCSPISGHRSVSWYQQTPGQGLQFLFEYFSETQRNKGNFPGRFSGRQFSNSRSEMNVSTLELGDSALYLCASRLGQGSRNEQFFGPGTRLTVL.

This clone has a count of ten or more. The chain links TRBV5-1 to TRBJ2-1; 10 positions match TRBD1. Per germline, CDR1 SGHRS and CDR2 YFSETQ. This CDR3 region has 16 residues. V trimming: 7 bases; J trimming: 8 bases; junction bases outside the gene matches: 15. Here the CDR3 reads CASSRGDRGQMDEQFF. The CDR3 region has the DNA TGCGCCAGCTCTCGCGGAGACAGGGGGCAGATGGATGAGCAGTTCTTC.

The CDR3 DNA sequence: TGTGCCAGCAGCCCGTCTGAGCGGGTACCCTACGAGCAGTACTTC. This encodes CASSPSERVPYEQYF. This rearrangement joins TRBV7-9 to TRBJ2-7; tentatively, D is TRBD2 (6 bases). V lost 5 bases to trimming and J lost 2 bases, with 16 bases between them. Germline values: CDR1 SEHNR, CDR2 FQNEAQ (reference sequence). There are 15 residues in the CDR3.

This rearrangement joins TRBV20-1 to TRBJ2-1; D is undetermined. The CDR3 is made up of 11 amino acids. Germline V gene sequence: CDR1 DFQATT, CDR2 SNEGSKA (reference sequence). Deletions cut 0 bases from V and 6 bases from J, with 3 bases between. CDR3 sequence (DNA): TGCAGTGCTAGAGAGATCAATGAGCAGTTCTTC. This encodes CSAREINEQFF.